The 30 T cell receptor beta chains below all came from one sample that was sequenced in a study of response to subunit inactivated influenza vaccine. TCRdb itself ran the RT-PCR reads through MiXCR, one entry per CDR3 protein. The sample has around 160,000 distinct CDR3 sequences, approximately 10% seen once. The material was non-naive T cells sorted from PBMCs, obtained 45 days after vaccination. All receptors derive from a man between 50 and 59 years old who received an inactivated influenza vaccine.

This chain joins TRBV20-1 and TRBJ2-7, with no clear D. The CDR3 totals 13 residues. CDR1 and CDR2 from the germline V gene are DFQATT and SNEGSKA (reference sequence). Trimming stripped 3 bases from V and 7 bases from J, with 16 bases between. CDR3: CSARAGPKREQYF. CDR3 DNA: TGCAGTGCTAGGGCCGGGCCCAAAAGGGAGCAGTACTTC.

This rearrangement joins TRBV28 to TRBJ2-1; no clear D gene. This CDR3 has 13 amino acids. Germline CDR1 and CDR2: MDHEN and SYDVKM. V was shortened by 5 bases and J by 7 bases, with 12 bases between the two germline ends. CDR3 sequence: CASSPRSGNEQFF. For the CDR3, the DNA is TGTGCCAGCAGTCCCAGGTCCGGAAATGAGCAGTTCTTC.

This clonotype occurred a few times. V and J are TRBV7-2 and TRBJ2-7, with D perhaps matching TRBD2 (5 bases). The length of the CDR3 is 17 residues. Trimming stripped 1 base from V and 0 bases from J, with 16 bases between. The germline V gene has CDR1 SGHTA and CDR2 FQGNSA. The CDR3 DNA sequence: TGTGCCAGCAGCTTAGGGCTAGCCCATAGGAGCTCCTACGAGCAGTACTTC. Amino acid sequence: CASSLGLAHRSSYEQYF.

The chain uses TRBV30 and TRBJ2-5; D unclear. V was pared by 0 bases and J by 4 bases, with 12 bases between. The CDR3 is 14 amino acids. Germline CDR1 is GTSNPN and CDR2 is SVGIG (reference sequence). CDR3 nucleotides: TGTGCCTGGAGTGTATACGCACGGGCAGAGACCCAGTACTTC. Residues: CAWSVYARAETQYF.

This clonotype was seen more than once but under ten times. The chain is built from TRBV9 and TRBJ2-5, with a tentative D call TRBD1 (6 bases). Germline lookup yields CDR1 SGDLS and CDR2 YYNGEE. V was shortened by 0 bases and J by 5 bases, with 11 bases between the two germline ends. This CDR3 contains 14 residues. CDR3 in DNA: TGTGCCAGCAGCGTAGACCCAAGGGGGGAGACCCAGTACTTC. Translating it yields CASSVDPRGETQYF.

This clonotype was seen at least ten times. The rearrangement uses TRBV24-1 and TRBJ2-1; D ambiguous. The CDR3 runs to 18 residues. Trimming stripped 4 bases from V and 4 bases from J, with 22 bases between. Germline-derived CDR1 and CDR2 are KGHDR and SFDVKD. DNA for the CDR3: TGTGCCACCAGTGACCCTTGGAAGTCTGGCGGTAAATACAATGAGCAGTTCTTC. Its protein is CATSDPWKSGGKYNEQFF.

The chain employs TRBV29-1 and TRBJ2-1; 8 nucleotides line up with TRBD2. V dropped 6 bases and J dropped 2; count of bases not matched to a gene: 12. The germline CDR1 and CDR2 sequences are SQVTM and ANQGSEA. CDR3 length: 16 amino acids. CDR3 DNA sequence: TGCAGCGTCGTAGCGGGAAGACCTCCAACCTACAATGAGCAGTTCTTC. This gives the protein CSVVAGRPPTYNEQFF.

This clonotype was observed many times. The genes are TRBV7-2 and TRBJ2-2, with 8 bases fitting TRBD1. CDR1 and CDR2 from the germline V gene are SGHTA and FQGNSA. Germline trimming cut 7 bases from V and 2 bases from J; bases unmatched to any gene: 9. CDR3 size: 16 residues. The CDR3 coding sequence is TGTGCCAGCATCTTCAGGGGGCAGGGAAACACCGGGGAGCTGTTTTTT. It specifies CASIFRGQGNTGELFF.

This clonotype was picked up a small number of times. The chain couples TRBV7-2 to TRBJ1-5, with D hard to call. This CDR3 is built from 14 residues. Trimming removed 2 bases from V and 4 bases from J, with 9 bases in between. The germline V gene encodes CDR1 SGHTA and CDR2 FQGNSA. The CDR3 is CASSLLSANQPQHF. The CDR3, as DNA: TGTGCCAGCAGCTTATTGTCCGCAAATCAGCCCCAGCATTTT.

This rearrangement joins TRBV7-9 to TRBJ2-7; 7 bases fit TRBD1. Germline CDR1 and CDR2: SEHNR and FQNEAQ (reference sequence). V lost 3 bases to trimming and J lost 3 bases; unmatched junction nucleotides: 2. The CDR3 loop spans 13 amino acids. The CDR3 DNA is TGTGCCAGCAGCTTTGGGACAGTCTACGAGCAGTACTTC. Its protein product is CASSFGTVYEQYF.

V usage is TRBV19 and J usage is TRBJ1-1; tentative D call: TRBD1 (5 bases). Trimming cost V 9 bases and J 4 bases, with 15 bases left between them. The CDR3 sequence is 13 residues long. Germline lookup yields CDR1 LNHDA and CDR2 SQIVND (reference sequence). The CDR3 sequence is CASRDPRTTEAFF. CDR3 DNA sequence: TGTGCCAGCCGGGACCCCAGGACCACTGAAGCTTTCTTT. The full variable domain, rest sourced from reference TRBV19 and TRBJ1-1, is DGGITQSPKYLFRKEGQNVTLSCEQNLNHDAMYWYRQDPGQGLRLIYYSQIVNDFQKGDIAEGYSVSREKKESFPLTVTSAQKNPTAFYLCASRDPRTTEAFFGQGTRLTVV.

This clonotype has more than one count but fewer than ten. The chain's CDR3 is CASSLVTDQYF. The CDR3 DNA follows: TGTGCCAGCAGCTTAGTGACAGACCAGTACTTC. The gene calls are TRBV11-2 and TRBJ2-5; possibly TRBD1 for D (5 bases). CDR1 and CDR2 (germline): SGHAT, FQNNGV. The CDR3 has 11 amino acids. Trimming left V 1 base short and J 10 bases short, with 7 bases between.

The chain uses TRBV29-1 and TRBJ2-3; TRBD1 agrees at 7 bases. Germline CDR1 SQVTM, CDR2 ANQGSEA. With 5 bases clipped from V and 3 bases from J, the junction kept 14 bases outside the gene matches. The CDR3 covers 16 residues. CDR3: CSVPTDRESRTDTQYF. CDR3 DNA: TGCAGCGTTCCGACCGACAGGGAAAGTAGGACAGATACGCAGTATTTT.

This clonotype was detected many times. The rearrangement uses TRBV7-9 and TRBJ2-1; tentative D call: TRBD1 (6 bases). Germline V gene lookup returns CDR1 SEHNR and CDR2 FQNEAQ (reference sequence). V shed 8 bases and J shed 4 bases, with 18 bases lying between them. This CDR3 comprises 15 residues. The CDR3: CASRRSGAKYNEQFF. Here the CDR3 DNA reads TGTGCCAGCCGACGGTCAGGGGCAAAGTACAATGAGCAGTTCTTC.

The V gene is TRBV9, the J gene TRBJ1-2; D remains unclear. The germline V gene encodes CDR1 SGDLS and CDR2 YYNGEE. The ends were cut back, 4 bases at V and 8 bases at J, with 12 bases in the middle. There are 12 residues in the CDR3. CDR3 sequence: CASSPGSWGYTF. As DNA, the CDR3 is TGTGCCAGCAGCCCCGGTTCTTGGGGCTACACCTTC.

The rearrangement joins TRBV20-1 to TRBJ2-1; D is perhaps TRBD1 (5 bases). Germline lookup yields CDR1 DFQATT and CDR2 SNEGSKA (reference sequence). With 2 bases removed from V and 6 bases from J, the gap between germline ends came to 11 bases. The CDR3 length is 13 residues. CDR3 DNA: TGCAGTGCTAGACCCGCAGGGCTCAATGAGCAGTTCTTC. This encodes CSARPAGLNEQFF.

A few counts support this clonotype. V gene TRBV6-1 combines with J gene TRBJ2-1; the D gene is possibly TRBD2 (6 bases). Germline-derived CDR1 and CDR2 are MNHNS and SASEGT. The CDR3 has 16 amino acids. V was shortened by 2 bases and J by 2 bases, with 13 bases between the two germline ends. The CDR3 reads CASSEYGGNTYNEQFF. CDR3 bases: TGTGCCAGCAGTGAATACGGCGGGAATACCTACAATGAGCAGTTCTTC.

The chain couples TRBV28 to TRBJ2-1; D possibly uses TRBD1 or TRBD2 (6 bases each). The ends were cut back, 7 bases at V and 6 bases at J, with 13 bases in the middle. CDR1 MDHEN and CDR2 SYDVKM come from the germline V gene. The length of the CDR3 is 13 residues. CDR3 loop: CASTRGGANEQFF. Here the CDR3 DNA reads TGTGCCAGCACCAGGGGCGGGGCCAATGAGCAGTTCTTC.

The chain joins TRBV20-1 to TRBJ2-7; D is perhaps TRBD2 (6 bases). Trimming pared 6 bases from V and 4 bases from J, leaving 22 bases between. The germline V gene encodes CDR1 DFQATT and CDR2 SNEGSKA (reference sequence). The CDR3 contains 15 residues. CDR3 nucleotide sequence: TGCAGTGCGCGGGCTAGCGAAACCATACCGTACGAGCAGTACTTC. Amino acid sequence: CSARASETIPYEQYF.

The CDR3 region is CASSKGRPGSAGGETQYF. The CDR3 DNA follows: TGTGCCAGCAGCAAAGGTCGGCCGGGGAGCGCCGGGGGGGAGACCCAGTACTTC. The chain links TRBV21-1 to TRBJ2-5; the D call TRBD1 from the table was never checked on the DNA. TRBV21-1 counts as a pseudogene. The CDR3 runs to 18 residues.

In the case of this clonotype: A junction boundary mismatches the germline segment, possibly from a read error. J is TRBJ1-1 and V is TRBV20-1; 7 nucleotides agree with TRBD1. Germline loops: CDR1 DFQATT, CDR2 SNEGSKA (reference sequence). There are 16 residues in the CDR3. The CDR3 loop reads CCARDASEGAGTEAFF. The CDR3, as DNA: TGCTGTGCTAGAGATGCATCGGAGGGGGCGGGCACTGAAGCTTTCTTT.

The chain uses TRBV10-3 and TRBJ1-4; 8 bases map to TRBD1. CDR3 length: 15 amino acids. After removal of 0 bases from V and 7 bases from J, the junction contained 4 bases not matched to a gene. CDR1 and CDR2 from the germline V gene are ENHRY and SYGVKD. The CDR3 coding sequence is TGTGCCATCAGTGAGTCCCAGGGGGCGACTGAAAAACTGTTTTTT. Amino acids: CAISESQGATEKLFF.

The rearrangement uses TRBV6-1 and TRBJ2-2, with a possible D match to TRBD2 (6 bases). The germline V gene has CDR1 MNHNS and CDR2 SASEGT. The CDR3 spans 15 residues. V was shortened by 3 bases and J by 10 bases, with 18 bases between the two germline ends. CDR3 loop: CASSDAGGKKQELFF. The CDR3 bases are TGTGCCAGCAGTGATGCCGGCGGGAAGAAACAGGAGCTGTTTTTT.

This clonotype has a count of ten or more. The V call is TRBV20-1, the J call TRBJ2-3; 12 nucleotides align to TRBD2. With V trimmed by 0 bases and J by 8 bases, 9 bases remained unmatched. Per the germline V gene, CDR1 is DFQATT and CDR2 is SNEGSKA (reference sequence). CDR3 length equals 16 residues. The CDR3 region is CSARDGLRTSGTTQYF. Here the CDR3 DNA reads TGCAGTGCTAGAGATGGGCTGAGGACTAGCGGGACTACGCAGTATTTT.

The chain links TRBV20-1 to TRBJ2-7, with TRBD1 matching 7 bases. V shed 6 bases and J 6 bases; nucleotides not matched to a gene: 11. Germline loops: CDR1 DFQATT, CDR2 SNEGSKA (reference sequence). CDR3 size: 13 residues. The CDR3 is CSATRDSALEQYF. The CDR3 DNA reads as TGCAGTGCCACAAGGGACAGCGCCCTCGAGCAGTACTTC.

This clonotype was detected a few times. The chain combines TRBV20-1 with TRBJ2-7, with D unclear. With 0 bases removed from V and 2 bases from J, the gap between germline ends came to 11 bases. The V gene's germline CDR1 is DFQATT and CDR2 SNEGSKA (reference sequence). This CDR3 is built from 14 residues. The CDR3 sequence is CSARDSYIAYEQYF. CDR3 DNA sequence: TGCAGTGCTAGAGATTCGTACATCGCCTACGAGCAGTACTTC.

The rearrangement joins TRBV29-1 to TRBJ2-7; TRBD2 matches 7 bases. V lost 3 bases to trimming and J lost 6 bases; unmatched junction nucleotides: 5. Germline assignment: CDR1 SQVTM and CDR2 ANQGSEA. The CDR3 is 12 amino acids. CDR3 DNA sequence: TGCAGCGTTGAGCGGGAGACGGGCGAGCAGTACTTC. It codes for CSVERETGEQYF.

There are many counts of this clonotype. CDR3 coding DNA: TGCAGCGTTGATGGGGCCGCTAGCGGGAGTGGGGAGACCCAGTACTTC. Translating gives CSVDGAASGSGETQYF. This chain uses TRBV29-1 with TRBJ2-5, with 10 bases that match TRBD2. V trimming: 3 bases; J trimming: 5 bases; junction bases outside the gene matches: 12. Germline V gives CDR1 SQVTM, CDR2 ANQGSEA. CDR3 size: 16 residues.

This clonotype was counted a few times. This sequence joins TRBV4-2 and TRBJ1-4, with TRBD1 identical over 10 bases. Germline loops: CDR1 LGHNA, CDR2 YNFKEQ. The CDR3 runs to 17 residues. V was pared by 0 bases and J by 5 bases, with 6 bases of the junction left unmatched. The CDR3 protein is CASSQETGGTWNEKLFF. DNA for the CDR3: TGTGCCAGCAGCCAAGAGACAGGGGGCACATGGAATGAAAAACTGTTTTTT.

This clonotype came up many times. The V call is TRBV27, the J call TRBJ2-7; D remains unclear. The CDR3 length is 15 residues. The germline V and J ends were trimmed by 5 bases and 0 bases, with 14 bases remaining between them. Germline CDR1 reads MNHEY; CDR2 reads SMNVEV (reference sequence). DNA of the CDR3: TGTGCCAGCAGTCCTTATCACGACCCCTCCTACGAGCAGTACTTC. Translating it yields CASSPYHDPSYEQYF.